The source of this T cell receptor beta chain is a study of cytomegalovirus exposure and HLA in healthy donors (dated by TCRdb to 2017 to 2019). Background on the whole study: According to a later analysis, one platform produced both the roughly 110 validation repertoires and the roughly 640 repertoires of the first cohort. The study was designed to test whether signatures of past pathogen exposure could be identified by cataloging public T cell receptors. In addition to the first cohort of 666 subjects, a separate validation cohort of 130 or so different subjects was used. The study combined high-throughput TCR immunosequencing, statistical association of individual TCRs with disease status, and machine learning to predict cytomegalovirus infection status. Beyond this particular receptor, the publication reports: A few of the identified cytomegalovirus-associated TCR beta chains were confirmed in vitro to be specific for cytomegalovirus antigens. The validation cohort had no HLA typing available for a later analysis, so co-occurrence within that cohort was assessed over all 130 or so repertoires. The study gave a list of over 150 TCR beta chains associated with cytomegalovirus. The authors suggested that the approach could potentially be extended to other disease states and immunological phenotypes. In both the original and validation cohorts, the classifier was reported to diagnose cytomegalovirus status with high specificity and sensitivity. Most TCR sequences were observed very rarely across donors, whereas some public TCRs were present in many individuals. A later analysis found that TCRs clustered in the first cohort also tended to co-occur in the roughly 120 validation repertoires, with roughly 95% of cluster scores above 0.

The donors were included in the validation cohort of 120 subjects, a group kept apart from the approximately 700-subject first cohort. Notes on this clone: Its target antigen remains unknown. There are no base qualities to consult, and no much larger clone falls within one base.

Receptor amplification or capture employed the immunoSEQ multiplex PCR assay. The paper's data handling went like this. A statistical classification framework was built to diagnose cytomegalovirus status from the catalog of TCR beta chain sequences. TCRdb took over this immuneACCESS table, retaining in-frame rearrangements with V and J assigned. Such tables are incomplete; in checked studies, under half of the missing clones stem from an unresolved V gene, and the remainder is unexplained. D and trimming were read from the DNA, whereas the V and J calls and clone size are those reported in that table. In all, the sample holds around 130,000 clones, and over 75% of those were seen once. Roughly 2% of the sample rests with the top ten. Trimming leaves V shorter by 0 bases and J shorter by 7 bases, with the junction holding 12 bases beyond the gene matches. For CDR1 and CDR2, the germline V gene lists SGDLS and YYNGEE. The CDR3 contains 16 residues, cysteine and phenylalanine counted. Only the CDR3 DNA is retained, 48 bases long and in frame from the first base.

Sequencing used PBMCs. The TCR originated in a young woman in good health and CMV-seronegative. This sequence uses TRBV9 and TRBJ2-7; 8 bases in the junction line up with TRBD2. The DNA reads TGTGCCAGCAGCGTAGGGTGGGCGGGGGGCCAGACAGAGCAGTACTTC. Its coded protein is CASSVGWAGGQTEQYF.